The clone carrying this TCR beta chain was seen more than once but under ten times. The data derive from a study of blood T cell repertoires in COVID-19. The CDR3 runs to 14 residues. V was clipped by 4 bases and J by 5 bases; unmatched bases: 6. Germline V CDR1 and CDR2: SGHRS, YFSETQ. The protocol was immunoSEQ multiplex PCR, while the TCRdb copy is restricted to in-frame clones and leaves out a portion. The table records about 260,000 clones, about nine tenths of them present only once. The genes are TRBV5-1 and TRBJ1-1, with 9 positions matching TRBD1. The sequence derives from a woman in her thirties or forties with acute or convalescent COVID-19. The material sequenced was peripheral blood. The CDR3 reads CASSKGQGGTEAFF. In nucleotides, the CDR3 is TGCGCCAGCAGCAAGGGACAGGGCGGGACTGAAGCTTTCTTT.